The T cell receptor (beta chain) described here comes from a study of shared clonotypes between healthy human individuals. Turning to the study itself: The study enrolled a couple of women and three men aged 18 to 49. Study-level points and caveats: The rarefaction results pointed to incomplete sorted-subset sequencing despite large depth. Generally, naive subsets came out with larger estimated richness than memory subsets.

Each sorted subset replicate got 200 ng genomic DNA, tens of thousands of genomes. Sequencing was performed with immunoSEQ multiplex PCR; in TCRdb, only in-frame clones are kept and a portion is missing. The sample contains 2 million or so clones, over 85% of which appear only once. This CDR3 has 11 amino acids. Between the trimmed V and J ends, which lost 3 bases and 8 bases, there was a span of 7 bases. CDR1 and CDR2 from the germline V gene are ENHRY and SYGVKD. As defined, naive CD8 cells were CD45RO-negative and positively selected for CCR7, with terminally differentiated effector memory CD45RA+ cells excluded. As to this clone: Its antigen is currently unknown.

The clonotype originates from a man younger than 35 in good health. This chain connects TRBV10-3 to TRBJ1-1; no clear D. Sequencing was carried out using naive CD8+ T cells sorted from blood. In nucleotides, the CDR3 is TGTGCCATCAGTGATGGCCTAGAAGCTTTCTTT. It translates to CAISDGLEAFF.